Listed here are 6 T cell receptor beta chains from one sample, sequenced in a study of shared clonotypes between healthy human individuals. TCRdb's copy holds only in-frame clones and misses some; the assay was immunoSEQ multiplex PCR. The table has hundreds of thousands of clones, roughly 73% seen once. The specimen sequenced was memory CD4+ T cells sorted from blood. The subset was: CD45RA-negative fraction. Receptors were obtained from a woman in her twenties or thirties in good health.

The chain joins TRBV6-1 to TRBJ2-5, with 10 bases aligning to TRBD1. The end of the DNA fits TRBJ2-7 better, so the J call may be wrong. The CDR3 runs 16 residues. CDR1 MNHNS and CDR2 SASEGT come from the germline V gene. CDR3 amino acids: CASSEGLGQGSHEQYF. CDR3 bases: TGTGCCAGCAGTGAAGGTTTGGGACAGGGGTCCCACGAGCAGTACTTC.

There are a few counts of this clone. The chain combines TRBV18 with TRBJ1-4, with D possibly TRBD1 on 5 matching bases. This CDR3 contains 17 residues. V lost 1 base and J lost 2, with 14 bases in between. Germline V gene lookup returns CDR1 KGHSH and CDR2 LQKENI. CDR3 protein: CASSPRETGPTNEKLFF. The CDR3 DNA is TGTGCCAGCTCACCACGAGAAACGGGACCGACTAATGAAAAACTGTTTTTT.

This clone was recorded a few times. This rearrangement joins TRBV19 to TRBJ2-7; 7 bases are a match to TRBD2. The CDR3 has 18 residues. Trimming at V came to 4 bases and at J to 3 bases, leaving 18 bases not matched to a gene. The V gene's germline CDR1 is LNHDA and CDR2 SQIVND (reference sequence). CDR3 in DNA: TGTGCCAGTAGTAAGTTCTACAAAGGGAGGGGTAATTTCTACGAGCAGTACTTC. It specifies CASSKFYKGRGNFYEQYF.

To note about this clone: The same CDR3 also results from other DNA sequences found in this sample. The V call is TRBV6-1, the J call TRBJ2-7, with 8 nucleotides matching TRBD1. Looked up from germline, CDR1 is MNHNS and CDR2 is SASEGT. CDR3 length: 14 residues. V gave up 3 bases and J gave up 3 bases; unmatched junction bases: 4. Here the CDR3 DNA reads TGTGCCAGCAGTGAGCCGGGACAGGTCTACGAGCAGTACTTC. Its protein is CASSEPGQVYEQYF.

V gene TRBV28 combines with J gene TRBJ1-5; tentative D call: TRBD1 (6 bases). V lost 0 bases and J lost 1, with 16 bases in between. Germline assignment: CDR1 MDHEN and CDR2 SYDVKM. This CDR3 has 18 amino acids. DNA of the CDR3: TGTGCCAGCAGTTTATGGACAGGCCAGAGGTTAAGCAATCAGCCCCAGCATTTT. Its protein product is CASSLWTGQRLSNQPQHF. Drawing the rest from reference TRBV28 and TRBJ1-5, the complete variable domain is DVKVTQSSRYLVKRTGEKVFLECVQDMDHENMFWYRQDPGLGLRLIYFSYDVKMKEKGDIPEGYSVSREKKERFSLILESASTNQTSMYLCASSLWTGQRLSNQPQHFGDGTRLSIL.

A word on this clone: One junction end does not reproduce the germline sequence, and a read error may be involved. The CDR3: CASSSPSIDTQYF. CDR3 DNA: TGCGCCAGCAGCTCTCCTAGCATAGATACGCAGTATTTT. The V gene is TRBV5-1, the J gene TRBJ2-3; tentative D call: TRBD2 (5 bases). The length of the CDR3 is 13 residues. Per germline, CDR1 SGHRS and CDR2 YFSETQ.